A selection of T cell receptor beta chains follows, all from one sample in a study of patients and donors after allogeneic stem cell transplantation. TCRdb called the RT-PCR reads again in MiXCR, with one record for every CDR3 protein. The sample gives approximately 170,000 distinct CDR3 sequences, 24% of which show up once; more than 25% is in the top ten. The sequenced material came from blood, either unsorted or a sorted T cell fraction (not recorded which). Every receptor here comes from a human donor who was either an allogeneic HSCT recipient or a stem cell or donor lymphocyte infusion donor (not recorded which). It is not recorded whose cells these are; they may come from a transplant donor. CDR3s include the opening cysteine and the closing phenylalanine or tryptophan. The order of the fields is V gene, clone size, D gene, J gene, CDR3 length, CDR3 DNA, CDR3 protein. The D gene is left open where the match is weak. Some rows mark clone size as missing; the rest say once, few, many or name a class of expanded clone.

V gene: TRBV5-8
clone size: few
D gene: -
J gene: TRBJ1-1
CDR3 length: 16
CDR3 DNA: TGTGCCAGCAGCCTCACAAGGACTGGGAGGTACACTGAAGCTTTCTTT
CDR3 protein: CASSLTRTGRYTEAFF

V gene: TRBV6-5
clone size: -
D gene: -
J gene: TRBJ1-2
CDR3 length: 13
CDR3 DNA: TGTGCCAGCACCAGGGTACCTAACTATGGCTACACCTTC
CDR3 protein: CASTRVPNYGYTF

V gene: TRBV20-1
clone size: -
D gene: -
J gene: TRBJ2-7
CDR3 length: 18
CDR3 DNA: TGCAGTGCTAGCCGAACTAGACTACAGGGAGGGCTCTCCTACGAGCAGTACTTC
CDR3 protein: CSASRTRLQGGLSYEQYF

V gene: TRBV5-6
clone size: -
D gene: -
J gene: TRBJ2-2
CDR3 length: 14
CDR3 DNA: TGTGCCAGCAGCTCTAGCTGGTACACCGGGGAGCTGTTTTTT
CDR3 protein: CASSSSWYTGELFF

V gene: TRBV19
clone size: -
D gene: -
J gene: TRBJ2-5
CDR3 length: 15
CDR3 DNA: TGTGCCAGTAGTATGAGAGGGACCTCGGGAGAGACCCAGTACTTC
CDR3 protein: CASSMRGTSGETQYF

V gene: TRBV29-1
clone size: -
D gene: -
J gene: TRBJ1-2
CDR3 length: 9
CDR3 DNA: TGCGGCGTTGACGAGAGGGACACCTTC
CDR3 protein: CGVDERDTF

V gene: TRBV3-1
clone size: few
D gene: TRBD1
J gene: TRBJ2-1
CDR3 length: 17
CDR3 DNA: TGTGCCAGCAGCCCCCACCCGACCGGGACAGGGAACAATGAGCAGTTCTTC
CDR3 protein: CASSPHPTGTGNNEQFF

V gene: TRBV7-2
clone size: once
D gene: -
J gene: TRBJ2-1
CDR3 length: 14
CDR3 DNA: TGTGCCAGCAGCTTAGGCCCAGCAAGCAATGAGCAGTTCTTC
CDR3 protein: CASSLGPASNEQFF

V gene: TRBV20-1
clone size: -
D gene: TRBD1
J gene: TRBJ1-2
CDR3 length: 11
CDR3 DNA: TGCAGTGTTCAGGGGGCGGGGGGCTACACCTTC
CDR3 protein: CSVQGAGGYTF

V gene: TRBV12-3/TRBV12-4
clone size: -
D gene: -
J gene: TRBJ1-3
CDR3 length: 12
CDR3 DNA: TGTGCCAGCAGCCTACAGGGAAACACCATATATTTT
CDR3 protein: CASSLQGNTIYF

V gene: TRBV5-1
clone size: few
D gene: -
J gene: TRBJ2-1
CDR3 length: 12
CDR3 DNA: TGCGCCAGCAGCTCCTCCCAGAATGAGCAGTTCTTC
CDR3 protein: CASSSSQNEQFF

V gene: TRBV6-2/TRBV6-3
clone size: -
D gene: -
J gene: TRBJ1-3
CDR3 length: 14
CDR3 DNA: TGTGCCAGCAGCAGAAGTAGCTCTGGAAACACCATATATTTT
CDR3 protein: CASSRSSSGNTIYF

V gene: TRBV20-1
clone size: once
D gene: TRBD1
J gene: TRBJ2-7
CDR3 length: 13
CDR3 DNA: TGCAGTGCTCCTACCCGCGACAGGGTCGAGCAGTACTTC
CDR3 protein: CSAPTRDRVEQYF

V gene: TRBV5-1
clone size: -
D gene: -
J gene: TRBJ1-2
CDR3 length: 12
CDR3 DNA: TGCGCCAGCAGCCCTCAACAAGATGGCTACACCTTC
CDR3 protein: CASSPQQDGYTF

V gene: TRBV19
clone size: -
D gene: -
J gene: TRBJ2-2
CDR3 length: 13
CDR3 DNA: TGTGCCAGTAGTAAGACAGGAAGCGGGGAGCTGTTTTTT
CDR3 protein: CASSKTGSGELFF

V gene: TRBV5-1
clone size: -
D gene: -
J gene: TRBJ1-2
CDR3 length: 14
CDR3 DNA: TGCGCCAGCAGCTTGGCCACGGGGCTCGTAGGCTACACCTTC
CDR3 protein: CASSLATGLVGYTF

V gene: TRBV7-9
clone size: few
D gene: TRBD1
J gene: TRBJ1-2
CDR3 length: 16
CDR3 DNA: TGTGCCAGCAGCCCCGGGGACAGGACGAAAACTTATGGCTACACCTTC
CDR3 protein: CASSPGDRTKTYGYTF

V gene: TRBV20-1
clone size: -
D gene: -
J gene: TRBJ1-4
CDR3 length: 12
CDR3 DNA: TGCAGTGCTAGGGCAGATAATGAAAAACTGTTTTTT
CDR3 protein: CSARADNEKLFF

V gene: TRBV24-1
clone size: -
D gene: -
J gene: TRBJ2-7
CDR3 length: 12
CDR3 DNA: TGTGCCAGCACTAGGGGGAACTACGAGCAGTACTTC
CDR3 protein: CASTRGNYEQYF

V gene: TRBV27
clone size: few
D gene: -
J gene: TRBJ1-6
CDR3 length: 14
CDR3 DNA: TGTGCCAGCAGGGGCCCGCAGCTTAATTCACCCCTCCACTTT
CDR3 protein: CASRGPQLNSPLHF

V gene: TRBV7-9
clone size: many
D gene: -
J gene: TRBJ1-2
CDR3 length: 20
CDR3 DNA: TGTGCCAGCCCGAAGGGGAGGAATTCCCCTGCACTTAATCGGCCCTATGGCTACACCTTC
CDR3 protein: CASPKGRNSPALNRPYGYTF

V gene: TRBV14
clone size: -
D gene: TRBD1
J gene: TRBJ1-6
CDR3 length: 14
CDR3 DNA: TGTGCCAGCAGCCCGGACAGGGGTGGTTCACCCCTCCACTTT
CDR3 protein: CASSPDRGGSPLHF

V gene: TRBV14
clone size: few
D gene: -
J gene: TRBJ1-2
CDR3 length: 13
CDR3 DNA: TGTGCCAGCAGCCAAGACAGGGATTATGGCTACACCTTC
CDR3 protein: CASSQDRDYGYTF

V gene: TRBV25-1
clone size: few
D gene: -
J gene: TRBJ2-7
CDR3 length: 11
CDR3 DNA: TGTGCCAGCAGTGAATCTTTCGAGCAGTACTTC
CDR3 protein: CASSESFEQYF

V gene: TRBV7-9
clone size: -
D gene: -
J gene: TRBJ1-2
CDR3 length: 16
CDR3 DNA: TGTGCCAGCAGCTTAGCCGGACACGAGCAACTCTATGGCTACACCTTC
CDR3 protein: CASSLAGHEQLYGYTF

V gene: TRBV19
clone size: many
D gene: -
J gene: TRBJ1-1
CDR3 length: 14
CDR3 DNA: TGTGCCAGTAGTATAGATCGGAGTAGGACCGAAGCTTTCTTT
CDR3 protein: CASSIDRSRTEAFF

V gene: TRBV5-1
clone size: many
D gene: TRBD1
J gene: TRBJ1-1
CDR3 length: 15
CDR3 DNA: TGCGCCAGCAGCCCTCCGACAGGGGGGAACACTGAAGCTTTCTTT
CDR3 protein: CASSPPTGGNTEAFF

V gene: TRBV6-5
clone size: -
D gene: -
J gene: TRBJ2-3
CDR3 length: 14
CDR3 DNA: TGTGCCAGCAGTTACCGCCAATATCGGGATACGCAGTATTTT
CDR3 protein: CASSYRQYRDTQYF

V gene: TRBV2
clone size: many
D gene: -
J gene: TRBJ2-2
CDR3 length: 15
CDR3 DNA: TGTGCCAGCTGGTTTACAGTAGCGAACACCGGGGAGCTGTTTTTT
CDR3 protein: CASWFTVANTGELFF

V gene: TRBV27
clone size: many
D gene: TRBD2
J gene: TRBJ2-2
CDR3 length: 13
CDR3 DNA: TGTGCCAGCTCGACTAGCTTTAGCGGGGAGCTGTTTTTT
CDR3 protein: CASSTSFSGELFF

V gene: TRBV7-2
clone size: -
D gene: -
J gene: TRBJ2-1
CDR3 length: 15
CDR3 DNA: TGTGCCAGCAGCTTCACGCGGGACCCCTACAATGAGCAGTTCTTC
CDR3 protein: CASSFTRDPYNEQFF

V gene: TRBV5-1
clone size: few
D gene: -
J gene: TRBJ2-7
CDR3 length: 16
CDR3 DNA: TGCGCCAGCAGCTTGGTGGTGTACCCTAGCTCCTACGAGCAGTACTTC
CDR3 protein: CASSLVVYPSSYEQYF

V gene: TRBV12-3/TRBV12-4
clone size: -
D gene: -
J gene: TRBJ1-1
CDR3 length: 16
CDR3 DNA: TGTGCCAGCAGCACGGACCCGGGACACCTAAACACTGAAGCTTTCTTT
CDR3 protein: CASSTDPGHLNTEAFF

V gene: TRBV29-1
clone size: many
D gene: TRBD1
J gene: TRBJ1-3
CDR3 length: 16
CDR3 DNA: TGCAGCGTAATCCCGGGACAGGGCCCCTTTGGAAACACCATATATTTT
CDR3 protein: CSVIPGQGPFGNTIYF

V gene: TRBV5-1
clone size: -
D gene: TRBD1
J gene: TRBJ1-5
CDR3 length: 14
CDR3 DNA: TGCGCCAGCAGTACAGGGGAATGGAGTCAGCCCCAGCATTTT
CDR3 protein: CASSTGEWSQPQHF

V gene: TRBV2
clone size: -
D gene: -
J gene: TRBJ2-7
CDR3 length: 14
CDR3 DNA: TGTGCCAGCAGTGAAGCGAAGTGGGGCTACGAGCAGTACTTC
CDR3 protein: CASSEAKWGYEQYF

V gene: TRBV12-3/TRBV12-4
clone size: -
D gene: -
J gene: TRBJ2-5
CDR3 length: 16
CDR3 DNA: TGTGCCAGCAGTCCCCGGGGGCGCTACCTCCAAGAGACCCAGTACTTC
CDR3 protein: CASSPRGRYLQETQYF

V gene: TRBV11-2
clone size: -
D gene: -
J gene: TRBJ2-1
CDR3 length: 17
CDR3 DNA: TGTGCCAGCAGCCGCCGTCTGGCGGGGGCGTCCTACAATGAGCAGTTCTTC
CDR3 protein: CASSRRLAGASYNEQFF

V gene: TRBV2
clone size: -
D gene: TRBD1
J gene: TRBJ2-3
CDR3 length: 15
CDR3 DNA: TGTGCCAGCAGGTCCGGGACAGGGATTGCAGATACGCAGTATTTT
CDR3 protein: CASRSGTGIADTQYF

V gene: TRBV12-3/TRBV12-4
clone size: -
D gene: TRBD2
J gene: TRBJ2-5
CDR3 length: 14
CDR3 DNA: TGTGCCAGCAGTTTCGTAGCGGGGCAAGAGACCCAGTACTTC
CDR3 protein: CASSFVAGQETQYF

V gene: TRBV5-1
clone size: many
D gene: -
J gene: TRBJ1-1
CDR3 length: 15
CDR3 DNA: TGCGCCAGCAGCTTGGTTGGGGGAACGAACACTGAAGCTTTCTTT
CDR3 protein: CASSLVGGTNTEAFF

V gene: TRBV7-2
clone size: few
D gene: -
J gene: TRBJ1-4
CDR3 length: 13
CDR3 DNA: TGTGCCAGCAGCTTAGTCGGGAGTGAAAAACTGTTTTTT
CDR3 protein: CASSLVGSEKLFF

V gene: TRBV6-5
clone size: few
D gene: -
J gene: TRBJ1-1
CDR3 length: 11
CDR3 DNA: TGTGCCAGCAGTTATATGCGGGAAGCTTTCTTT
CDR3 protein: CASSYMREAFF

V gene: TRBV12-3/TRBV12-4
clone size: many
D gene: -
J gene: TRBJ1-6
CDR3 length: 13
CDR3 DNA: TGTGCCAGCAGTAGGACAGAGGAATTCACCCTCCACTTT
CDR3 protein: CASSRTEEFTLHF

V gene: TRBV11-2
clone size: -
D gene: -
J gene: TRBJ1-6
CDR3 length: 16
CDR3 DNA: TGTGCCAGCAGCTCGCTCCGCGGGGCTAGAGGTTCACCCCTCCACTTT
CDR3 protein: CASSSLRGARGSPLHF

V gene: TRBV12-3/TRBV12-4
clone size: few
D gene: -
J gene: TRBJ2-5
CDR3 length: 14
CDR3 DNA: TGTGCCAGCAGTTTCCCCAACCCGAGAGAGACCCAGTACTTC
CDR3 protein: CASSFPNPRETQYF

V gene: TRBV20-1
clone size: -
D gene: TRBD1
J gene: TRBJ1-1
CDR3 length: 10
CDR3 DNA: TGCAGTGGGTCGGACAGGGGAGCTTTCTTT
CDR3 protein: CSGSDRGAFF

V gene: TRBV7-9
clone size: -
D gene: -
J gene: TRBJ1-5
CDR3 length: 16
CDR3 DNA: TGTGCCAGCAGCTTAGTTGGGCGAAAGGGAAATCAGCCCCAGCATTTT
CDR3 protein: CASSLVGRKGNQPQHF

V gene: TRBV18
clone size: many
D gene: -
J gene: TRBJ2-5
CDR3 length: 15
CDR3 DNA: TGTGCCAGCTCACCAGTTCAGACCCCTCAAGAGACCCAGTACTTC
CDR3 protein: CASSPVQTPQETQYF

V gene: TRBV5-5
clone size: -
D gene: -
J gene: TRBJ2-1
CDR3 length: 13
CDR3 DNA: TGTGCCAGCAGCTTGAAAAGGGAGTTTGAGCAGTTCTTC
CDR3 protein: CASSLKREFEQFF

V gene: TRBV29-1
clone size: few
D gene: TRBD1
J gene: TRBJ1-2
CDR3 length: 15
CDR3 DNA: TGCAGCGTCGCTCTTATCGCCCGGGACAGGGCTGGCTACACCTTC
CDR3 protein: CSVALIARDRAGYTF

V gene: TRBV27
clone size: few
D gene: -
J gene: TRBJ1-1
CDR3 length: 14
CDR3 DNA: TGTGCCAGCAGTTTATCAGGGTCAGGGACTGAAGCTTTCTTT
CDR3 protein: CASSLSGSGTEAFF

V gene: TRBV18
clone size: -
D gene: TRBD2
J gene: TRBJ2-3
CDR3 length: 14
CDR3 DNA: TGTGCCAGCTCACCAGCGGGGGGGCCAGATACGCAGTATTTT
CDR3 protein: CASSPAGGPDTQYF

V gene: TRBV7-9
clone size: -
D gene: -
J gene: TRBJ2-5
CDR3 length: 16
CDR3 DNA: TGTGCCAGCAGCTTATTGGGGTCTACCCTACAAGAGACCCAGTACTTC
CDR3 protein: CASSLLGSTLQETQYF